The 22 T cell receptor beta chains presented below share a single source sample, sequenced in a study of T cell clonality in common variable immunodeficiency. Here immunoSEQ multiplex PCR was the method, and the copy in TCRdb shows in-frame clones only, minus some. Sampling found roughly 34,000 clones, none seen once. The source material was peripheral blood mononuclear cells. The receptors come from a person aged 18 to 70 in good health.

This clone was seen at least ten times. The CDR3 extends 3 residues past the end of the read, so its final part is completed from the germline J gene. The rearrangement uses TRBV7-8 and TRBJ2-2, with D possibly matching TRBD2 (5 bases). This CDR3 has 14 residues. V was pared by 1 base and J by 5 bases, with 8 bases between. Germline-derived CDR1 and CDR2 are SGHVS and FQNEAQ. The CDR3 spells CASSLGGLTGELFF. The part of the CDR3 DNA that was read is TGTGCCAGCAGCTTAGGAGGGTTAACCGGGGAG.

In this sample, this clone turned up a few times. The read falls 3 residues short of the CDR3 end, and the missing part is taken from the germline J gene. The chain is built from TRBV11-2 and TRBJ2-7, with TRBD1 matching over 10 bases. The V gene end was trimmed by 4 bases and the J gene end by 3 bases; junction bases not matched to a gene: 6. The germline gives CDR1 SGHAT, CDR2 FQNNGV. The CDR3 extends over 15 amino acids. The CDR3: CASSSHRDRGYEQYF. Partial CDR3 DNA: TGTGCCAGCAGCTCCCACCGGGACAGGGGCTACGAG. Filled out from reference TRBV11-2 and TRBJ2-7, the complete variable domain reads EAGVAQSPRYKIIEKRQSVAFWCNPISGHATLYWYQQILGQGPKLLIQFQNNGVVDDSQLPKDRFSAERLKGVDSTLKIQPAKLEDSAVYLCASSSHRDRGYEQYFGPGTRLTVT.

The sample holds many counts of this clone. The read terminates 3 residues before the CDR3 end, so the remaining end is supplied by the germline J gene. The rearrangement joins TRBV19 to TRBJ2-3, with a weak D call TRBD2 (6 bases). Germline CDR1 is LNHDA and CDR2 is SQIVND (reference sequence). The CDR3 covers 13 residues. V lost 5 bases, J lost 1 base, and 7 bases lay in between. CDR3 amino acids: CASSWGGTDTQYF. The sequenced CDR3 bases are TGTGCCAGTAGTTGGGGGGGCACAGATACG.

This clone was counted at least ten times. The read finishes 3 residues shy of the CDR3 end, and the germline J gene is used to complete it. J is TRBJ2-5 and V is TRBV6-2 or TRBV6-3, with 7 positions matching TRBD1. After removal of 2 bases from V and 2 bases from J, the junction contained 8 bases not matched to a gene. This CDR3 is 16 amino acids long. In germline, CDR1 is MNHEY, CDR2 SVGEGT. The covered CDR3 bases are TGTGCCAGCAGTTACCCCACAGGGGTTTGGCAAGAGACC. The encoded protein is CASSYPTGVWQET. The entire CDR3 sequence reads CASSYPTGVWQETQYF.

This clone was seen ten or more times. The CDR3 goes on 3 residues after the read ends, and that part is filled in from the germline J gene. V and J are TRBV9 and TRBJ1-4; 10 bases align to TRBD1. CDR1 is SGDLS and CDR2 is YYNGEE in the germline V gene. The CDR3 is made up of 15 amino acids. The V segment lost 3 bases and the J segment 6 bases; nucleotides outside the gene matches: 5. CDR3 protein: CASSGQTGGDEKLFF. CDR3 bases read: TGTGCCAGCAGCGGACAGACAGGGGGCGATGAAAAA.

There are many counts of this clone. The read finishes 3 residues shy of the CDR3 end, and the germline J gene is used to complete it. V usage is TRBV4-1 and J usage is TRBJ2-5; 7 bases fit TRBD1. CDR1 and CDR2 from the germline V gene are MGHRA and YSYEKL. With V trimmed by 4 bases and J by 4 bases, 9 bases remained unmatched. The CDR3 is made up of 15 amino acids. CDR3 bases read: TGCGCCAGCAGCCGGTACACAGGGGCCGGAGAGACC. Translated, it gives CASSRYTGAGET. The full CDR3 reads CASSRYTGAGETQYF.

Remarks on this clone: The observed sequence ends 3 residues before the CDR3 terminus, with the missing tail filled in from the germline J gene. The J gene is TRBJ1-1, the V gene TRBV10-2, with 7 bases aligning to TRBD1. V dropped 6 bases and J dropped 0; count of bases not matched to a gene: 4. The CDR3 totals 14 residues. Germline CDR1 WSHSY, CDR2 SAAADI. The sequenced CDR3 bases are TGCGCCAGCAGACTGGGACAGATGAACACTGAA. This sequence encodes CASRLGQMNTE. The full-length CDR3 reads as CASRLGQMNTEAFF.

This clone has ten or more counts. The CDR3 is cut off 3 residues early in the read; its end comes from the germline J gene. The chain has TRBV20-1 and TRBJ1-5, with D tentatively TRBD1 (6 bases). The CDR3 is 17 residues long. The V end was cut by 0 bases, the J end by 3 bases, with 18 bases between. Germline lookup yields CDR1 DFQATT and CDR2 SNEGSKA (reference sequence). Here the CDR3 reads CSARDFGGAADNQPQHF. The CDR3 DNA, read in part, is TGCAGTGCTAGAGATTTTGGGGGGGCAGCAGACAATCAGCCC.

This clone was counted ten times or more. The read stops 3 residues short of the end of the CDR3; the missing end is completed from the germline J gene. The chain carries TRBV5-1 and TRBJ1-1, with D perhaps matching TRBD1 (6 bases). The CDR3 contains 15 residues. In germline, CDR1 is SGHRS, CDR2 YFSETQ. Between the trimmed V and J ends, which lost 4 bases and 4 bases, there was a span of 17 bases. The part of the CDR3 DNA that was read is TGCGCCAGCAGCGCCGGATACAGGGTAGGCACTGAA. It is translated as CASSAGYRVGTE. The complete CDR3 protein is CASSAGYRVGTEAFF.

In its sample, this clone was seen many times. The sequence runs out 3 residues before the end of the CDR3; the remainder is reconstructed from the germline J gene. The chain recombines TRBV30 with TRBJ1-1; D remains ambiguous. Germline V lookup: CDR1 GTSNPN, CDR2 SVGIG (reference sequence). With 0 bases removed from V and 4 bases from J, the gap between germline ends came to 9 bases. This CDR3 has 13 amino acids. The DNA read from the CDR3 is TGTGCCTGGAGTGTACTTTCATCCACTGAA. It yields the protein CAWSVLSSTE. In full, the CDR3 is CAWSVLSSTEAFF.

This clone was detected ten times or more. CDR3 protein: CASSIRGQPHDEQFF. Partial CDR3 DNA: TGCGCCAGCAGTATCCGGGGACAGCCACACGATGAG. The chain uses TRBV5-1 and TRBJ2-1, with 7 bases identical to TRBD1. The read halts 3 residues ahead of the CDR3 end, with the missing end drawn from the germline J gene. V lost 5 bases, J lost 8 bases, and 13 bases stayed unmatched. The CDR3 runs 15 residues. CDR1 is SGHRS and CDR2 is YFSETQ in the germline V gene.

This clone was counted ten times or more. The read falls 3 residues short of the CDR3 end, and the missing part is taken from the germline J gene. The chain couples TRBV5-1 to TRBJ1-3; perhaps TRBD1 as D (5 bases). Germline assignment: CDR1 SGHRS and CDR2 YFSETQ. The V end lost 2 bases, the J end lost 4 bases, and 10 bases lay between the germline ends. This CDR3 is built from 14 residues. The CDR3 bases that were read are TGCGCCAGCAGCTTAGGGGTTGGAGGAAACACC. Protein sequence: CASSLGVGGNT. The CDR3 in full is CASSLGVGGNTIYF.

The sample holds many counts of this clone. The observed sequence ends 3 residues before the CDR3 terminus, with the missing tail filled in from the germline J gene. The chain joins TRBV2 to TRBJ1-4, with 8 bases identical to TRBD1. The germline V gene encodes CDR1 SNHLY and CDR2 FYNNEI. The trim removed 6 bases at V and 8 bases at J, leaving 8 bases unmatched. The CDR3 is 14 amino acids. Here the CDR3 reads CASSLQGAGEKLFF. Partial CDR3 DNA: TGTGCCAGCAGCCTTCAGGGGGCGGGGGAAAAA.

This clone appeared many times. The sequenced fragment ends 3 residues before the CDR3 boundary, so the rest is inferred from the germline J gene. V usage is TRBV5-6 and J usage is TRBJ1-2; D is uncertain. Germline CDR1 reads SGHDT; CDR2 reads YYEEEE. The CDR3 spans 15 residues. V was shortened by 4 bases and J by 4 bases, with 17 bases between the two germline ends. The CDR3 region is CASSPRSAQLYGYTF. The covered CDR3 bases are TGTGCCAGCAGCCCGCGGTCGGCTCAACTCTATGGC.

This clone was counted ten times or more. Coverage ceases 3 residues before the CDR3 finishes, and the germline J gene fills in the end. The chain joins TRBV5-4 to TRBJ2-6; D call uncertain. In germline, CDR1 is SGHNT, CDR2 YYREEE (reference sequence). V dropped 0 bases and J dropped 1 base, with 8 bases sitting between them. The CDR3 is made up of 16 amino acids. The CDR3 DNA, read in part, is TGTGCCAGCAGCTTGGACAGCTCATCTGGGGCCAACGTC. Amino acid sequence: CASSLDSSSGANV. The whole CDR3 sequence is CASSLDSSSGANVLTF.

Many counts were recorded for this clone. Coverage ceases 3 residues before the CDR3 finishes, and the germline J gene fills in the end. The V gene is TRBV10-3, the J gene TRBJ1-2; D remains unclear. The CDR3 sequence is 15 residues long. The V end lost 7 bases, the J end lost 0 bases, and 15 bases lay between the germline ends. Germline V gives CDR1 ENHRY, CDR2 SYGVKD. The CDR3 region is CAITERQRPNYGYTF. The sequenced part of the CDR3 DNA is TGTGCCATCACCGAGCGGCAGCGACCTAACTATGGC.

This clone has ten or more counts. The read gets to within 3 residues of the CDR3 end, and the germline J gene fills in the rest. This chain joins TRBV11-2 and TRBJ2-3, with D possibly TRBD2 on 6 matching bases. Germline V gene data show CDR1 as SGHAT and CDR2 as FQNNGV. The ends were cut back, 5 bases at V and 4 bases at J, with 10 bases in the middle. The CDR3 sequence is 13 residues long. Incomplete CDR3 DNA: TGTGCCAGCAGCCCCACTAGCCCAGATACG. Amino acids: CASSPTSPDT. The whole CDR3 sequence reads CASSPTSPDTQYF.

The table lists this clone with many counts. The CDR3 end lies 3 residues beyond the end of the read and is filled in from the germline J gene. This chain uses TRBV5-1 with TRBJ2-1, with 9 bases aligning to TRBD1. This CDR3 has 16 residues. In germline, CDR1 is SGHRS, CDR2 YFSETQ. Losses at the gene ends were 4 bases for V and 7 bases for J; bases not matched to a gene: 12. The CDR3 bases that were read are TGCGCCAGCAGCCCCCGAGGGGGGACAGGGAATAATGAG. This encodes CASSPRGGTGNNE. The full-length CDR3 reads as CASSPRGGTGNNEQFF.

This clone was detected many times. The sequenced fragment ends 3 residues before the CDR3 boundary, so the rest is inferred from the germline J gene. The rearrangement uses TRBV6-2 or TRBV6-3 and TRBJ1-1; D remains ambiguous. Germline CDR1 is MNHEY and CDR2 is SVGEGT. V lost 2 bases and J 1 base, leaving 5 bases between the germline ends. The CDR3 contains 13 residues. CDR3 protein: CASSYGPNTEAFF. The CDR3 bases that were read are TGTGCCAGCAGTTACGGCCCGAACACTGAA.

This clone has at least ten counts. The missing CDR3 end, 3 residues past where the read stops, is filled in from the germline J gene. The rearrangement joins TRBV6-2 or TRBV6-3 to TRBJ1-5, with 7 bases identical to TRBD1. CDR3 length: 17 amino acids. Germline values: CDR1 MNHEY, CDR2 SVGEGT. J was trimmed by 0 bases and V by 2 bases; bases with no gene match: 7. CDR3 protein: CASSYRRGDYSNQPQHF. The CDR3 bases that were read are TGTGCCAGCAGTTACCGCAGGGGGGATTATAGCAATCAGCCC.

This clone has ten or more counts. The read finishes 3 residues shy of the CDR3 end, and the germline J gene is used to complete it. V gene TRBV12-3 or TRBV12-4 combines with J gene TRBJ1-1; D is undetermined. The CDR3 is 13 residues long. Trimming removed 6 bases from V and 1 base from J, with 9 bases in between. The part of the CDR3 DNA that was read is TGTGCCAGCAGACGCACACGGAACACTGAA. Translation gives CASRRTRNTE. The full CDR3 sequence reads CASRRTRNTEAFF.

This clone was seen ten or more times. The read is 3 residues too short to cover the CDR3 end, so that end is filled in from the germline J gene. The chain recombines TRBV28 with TRBJ1-2, with a possible D match to TRBD1 (6 bases). This CDR3 has 13 amino acids. The germline V and J ends were trimmed by 0 bases and 7 bases, with 9 bases remaining between them. CDR1 and CDR2 from the germline V gene are MDHEN and SYDVKM. Incomplete CDR3 DNA: TGTGCCAGCAGTTTATGGGAAGGGGGTGGC. Translated, it gives CASSLWEGGG. The entire CDR3 reads CASSLWEGGGYTF.